This T cell receptor (beta chain) was captured in a study of CD8+ T cells in alopecia areata. Study-level findings and limits: Resident alphabeta T-cell populations of normal skin are likewise subject to sequencing in scalp samples.

For this clone: Its antigen remains unknown.

V lost 5 bases, J lost 6 bases, and 15 bases lay in between. From germline, CDR1 is SGHRS and CDR2 YFSETQ. The CDR3 spans 13 residues. Sequencing templates came from extracted RNA that was reverse transcribed into cDNA. The protocol was immunoSEQ multiplex PCR, while the TCRdb copy is restricted to in-frame clones and leaves out a portion. The sample holds about 140,000 clones, about 85% seen once. Treatment denoted: oral pan-JAK inhibitor, 5-10 mg twice daily. The chain combines TRBV5-1 with TRBJ2-7, with D perhaps TRBD1 (5 bases). The source material was CD8+ T cells sorted from blood, sampled at week 4, from a patient treated with tofacitinib. This TCR derives from a human donor with alopecia areata. DNA for the CDR3: TGCGCCAGCAGAATCTCCCAGGGTAGCGAGCAGTACTTC. Protein sequence: CASRISQGSEQYF.